This T cell receptor (beta chain) derives from a study of CD8+ T cells in alopecia areata. Reverse transcribed after extraction, RNA yielded cDNA as the sequencing template. Repertoires were generated with immunoSEQ multiplex PCR, while TCRdb's copy carries only in-frame clones and drops some. Among roughly 100,000 clones listed, about nine tenths were seen once. Study results and caveats: Links between baseline CD8+ expansion and response need larger treated cohorts.

As to this clone: What it recognizes is unknown.

The treatment here: oral pan-JAK inhibitor, 5-10 mg twice daily. The sample in question was CD8+ T cells sorted from blood, obtained at approximately week 34, from a patient treated with tofacitinib. The TCR sequence derives from a human donor with alopecia areata.

CDR3 protein: CASSTDPSSYNEQFF. The DNA of the CDR3 is TGTGCCAGCAGTACCGATCCTAGCTCCTACAATGAGCAGTTCTTC. The chain recombines TRBV11-3 with TRBJ2-1, with D uncertain. The V gene's germline CDR1 is SGHNT and CDR2 YENEEA. Trimming pared 6 bases from V and 0 bases from J, leaving 12 bases between. The CDR3 spans 15 residues.